This T cell receptor beta chain was observed in a study of T cells in tumors after PD-1 blockade. Study details: Mean per blood sample: about 100,000 templates (about 21,000-290,000), some 34,000 unique clonotypes.

The assay was immunoSEQ multiplex PCR, and TCRdb's table has in-frame clones only and misses some. The profile shows around 46,000 clones, 79% of them singletons. The CDR3 covers 15 residues. CDR1 and CDR2 (germline): SGDLS, YYNGEE. Trimming took off 6 bases at V and 0 bases at J, with 15 bases between the two ends. This sequence joins TRBV9 and TRBJ2-5, with a possible D match to TRBD2 (6 bases). This clonotype originated in a human donor with basal cell carcinoma. The sample consisted of PBMCs, taken before anti-PD-1 treatment. The CDR3 reads CASNPTGTYQETQYF. In nucleotides, the CDR3 is TGTGCCAGCAACCCGACCGGGACTTACCAAGAGACCCAGTACTTC.